Included here is one TCR beta chain sequence, with context. This same CDR3 is encoded by further DNA sequences in the sample. The authors' processing: Quantification of nucleated cells was approximated via reference gene primer amplification. Data came from immunoSEQ multiplex PCR; TCRdb stores just in-frame clones and leaves some out. V, J and clone size reflect that table, while D and trimming were determined from the DNA. Here the sample spans 55,000 to 80,000 clones, 85% to 90% being singletons. There are 16 residues in the CDR3. Germline V lookup: CDR1 SGHRS, CDR2 YFSETQ. J was trimmed by 0 bases and V by 3 bases; bases with no gene match: 3. The data were obtained in a study of blood T cell repertoires in COVID-19. Overall study context: Sources were T cells, B-cell-depleted T cells, or PBMCs; the material itself was cDNA or gDNA.

Sequencing was carried out using peripheral blood. The gene calls are TRBV5-1 and TRBJ2-1; 10 bases agree with TRBD2. The receptor's source is a man aged 45 to 65 with acute or convalescent COVID-19. Here the CDR3 reads CASSWTSGSSYNEQFF. As DNA, the CDR3 is TGCGCCAGCAGCTGGACTAGCGGAAGCTCCTACAATGAGCAGTTCTTC.